This T cell receptor (beta chain) came from a study of T cells in Graves' hyperthyroidism and ophthalmopathy. Study overall: Peripheral blood was acquired at first diagnosis, ahead of any therapy whatsoever.

From 8.5 to 10 ml of fresh peripheral blood, PBMCs were isolated. Germline CDR1 and CDR2: SEHNR and FQNEAQ (reference sequence). The trim removed 4 bases at V and 10 bases at J, leaving 13 bases unmatched. The CDR3 sequence is 16 residues long. Amplified TCR beta CDR3 regions derived from RNA transcripts. TCR CDR3 regions were first amplified by RT-PCR with HTBI primers. TCRdb called the multiplex PCR reads again in MiXCR, with one record for every CDR3 protein. The repertoire includes around 600,000 distinct CDR3 sequences, 14% of them detected once, and around 12% sits in the top ten. Concerning this clonotype itself: What it recognizes is unknown.

Study results and limitations: Model predictions of ophthalmopathy came a median around 6.5 months before onset. Blood held most thyroid clonotypes expanded above 0.001 frequency.

The sequenced sample consisted of blood. This sequence joins TRBV7-9 and TRBJ1-6; 7 nucleotides align to TRBD1. The source is a woman aged 45-60 years with Graves' ophthalmopathy. For the CDR3, the DNA is TGTGCCAGCAGCTCAAACCCGACAGGGTTCAACTCACCCCTCCACTTT. Its protein is CASSSNPTGFNSPLHF.